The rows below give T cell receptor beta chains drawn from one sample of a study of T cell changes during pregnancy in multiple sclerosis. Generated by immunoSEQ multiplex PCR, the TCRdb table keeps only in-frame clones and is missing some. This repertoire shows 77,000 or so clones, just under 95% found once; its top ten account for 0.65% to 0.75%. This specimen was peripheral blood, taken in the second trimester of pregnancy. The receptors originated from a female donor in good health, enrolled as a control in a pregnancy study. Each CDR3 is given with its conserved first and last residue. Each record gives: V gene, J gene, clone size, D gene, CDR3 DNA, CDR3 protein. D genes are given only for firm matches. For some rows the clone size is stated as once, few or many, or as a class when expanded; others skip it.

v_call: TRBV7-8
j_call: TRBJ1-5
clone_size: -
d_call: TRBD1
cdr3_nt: TGTGCCAGCACGTTGAACACAGGGGCGTATAGCAATCAGCCCCAGCATTTT
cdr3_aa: CASTLNTGAYSNQPQHF

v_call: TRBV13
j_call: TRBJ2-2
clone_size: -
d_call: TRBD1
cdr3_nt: TGTGCCAGCAGCAGTAAAGACAGGGTATCGAACACCGGGGAGCTGTTTTTT
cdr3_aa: CASSSKDRVSNTGELFF

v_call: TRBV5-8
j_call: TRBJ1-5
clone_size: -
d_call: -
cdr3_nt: TGTGCCAGCAGCTTTTGGACAGCTAACAATCAGCCCCAGCATTTT
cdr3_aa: CASSFWTANNQPQHF

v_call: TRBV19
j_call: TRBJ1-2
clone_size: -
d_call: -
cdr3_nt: TGTGCCAGTAGTATAGATAGGAGAAACTATGGCTACACCTTC
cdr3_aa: CASSIDRRNYGYTF

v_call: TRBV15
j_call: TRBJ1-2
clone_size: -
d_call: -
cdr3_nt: TGTGCCACCAGCATCCGGGACATAAACTATGGCTACACCTTC
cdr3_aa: CATSIRDINYGYTF

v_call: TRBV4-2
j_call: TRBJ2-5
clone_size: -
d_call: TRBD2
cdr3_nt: TGTGCCAGCAGCCGGGGGGAGACTAGCGGGGGGGCCGGGGAGACCCAGTACTTC
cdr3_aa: CASSRGETSGGAGETQYF

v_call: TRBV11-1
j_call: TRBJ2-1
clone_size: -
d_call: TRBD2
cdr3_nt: TGTGCCAGCAGCCCTGGACTAGCGGACTACAATGAGCAGTTCTTC
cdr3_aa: CASSPGLADYNEQFF

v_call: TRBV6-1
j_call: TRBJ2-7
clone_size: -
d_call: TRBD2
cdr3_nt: TGTGCCAGCACAGAAGGACTAGTGTCCTACGAGCAGTACTTC
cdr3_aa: CASTEGLVSYEQYF

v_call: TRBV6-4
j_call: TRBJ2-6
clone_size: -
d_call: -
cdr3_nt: TGTGCCAGCAGTGACGGCAGCGGCTCTGGGGCCAACGTCCTGACTTTC
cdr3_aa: CASSDGSGSGANVLTF

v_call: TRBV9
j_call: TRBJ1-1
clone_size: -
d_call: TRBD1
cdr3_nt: TGTGCCAGCAGCGTAGGAATCGGACAGGGGGGGGACATGAACACTGAAGCTTTCTTT
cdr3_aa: CASSVGIGQGGDMNTEAFF

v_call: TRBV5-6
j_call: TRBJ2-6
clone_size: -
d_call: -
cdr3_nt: TGTGCCAGCAGCTCCGGACACTCTCCCTTCTCTGGGGCCAACGTCCTGACTTTC
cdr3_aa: CASSSGHSPFSGANVLTF

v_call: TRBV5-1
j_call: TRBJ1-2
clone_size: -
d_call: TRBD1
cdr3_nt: TGCGCCAGCACCACAGGGGGTGCTGATGGCTACACCTTC
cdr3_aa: CASTTGGADGYTF

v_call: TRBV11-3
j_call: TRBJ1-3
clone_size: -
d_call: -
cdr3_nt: TGTGCCAGCAGCTTCCTATCAACAGGGCCCGGAAACACCATATATTTT
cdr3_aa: CASSFLSTGPGNTIYF

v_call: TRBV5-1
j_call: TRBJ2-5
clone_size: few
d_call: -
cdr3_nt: TGCGCCAGCAGCCCCCCGGAACTAGAGCGGCCCCAGTACTTC
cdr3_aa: CASSPPELERPQYF

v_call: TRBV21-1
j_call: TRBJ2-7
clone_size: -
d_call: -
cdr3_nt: TGTGCCAGCAGCAAACGACAGACCTACGAGCAGTACTTC
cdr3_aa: CASSKRQTYEQYF

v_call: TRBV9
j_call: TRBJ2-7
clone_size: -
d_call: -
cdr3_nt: TGTGCCAGCAGCGTAGGCCCCCAGGTCGAGCAGTACTTC
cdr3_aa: CASSVGPQVEQYF

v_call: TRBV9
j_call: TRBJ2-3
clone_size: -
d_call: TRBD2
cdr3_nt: TGTGCCAGCAGCTCCCGACTAGCGGGGGGTCAGGATACGCAGTATTTT
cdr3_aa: CASSSRLAGGQDTQYF

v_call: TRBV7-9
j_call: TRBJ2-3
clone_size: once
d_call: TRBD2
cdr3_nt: TGTGCCAGCAGCTCAGAACCGGGACTATCGCCGCAGTATTTT
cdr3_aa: CASSSEPGLSPQYF

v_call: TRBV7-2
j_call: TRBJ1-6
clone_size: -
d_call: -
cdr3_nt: TGTGCCAGCAGCTTAGAGGGAGCCAACCCCCTCCACTTT
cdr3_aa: CASSLEGANPLHF

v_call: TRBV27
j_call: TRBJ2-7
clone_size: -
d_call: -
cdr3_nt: TGTGCCAGCAGTTTAGGGCAGGGGCTTCCCTACGAGCAGTACTTC
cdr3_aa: CASSLGQGLPYEQYF

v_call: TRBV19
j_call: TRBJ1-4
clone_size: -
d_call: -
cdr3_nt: TGTGCCAGTAGTACAGGGCGAAATGAAAAACTGTTTTTT
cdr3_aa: CASSTGRNEKLFF

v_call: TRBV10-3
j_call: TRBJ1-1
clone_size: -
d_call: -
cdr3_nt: TGTGCCATCAGTGAGTCGGCGGGAGGGTTGGCTTTCTTT
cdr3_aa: CAISESAGGLAFF

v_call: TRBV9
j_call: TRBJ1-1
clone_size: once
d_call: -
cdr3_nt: TGTGCCAGCAGCGGTCAACAGGGCCTGAACACTGAAGCTTTCTTT
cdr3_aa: CASSGQQGLNTEAFF

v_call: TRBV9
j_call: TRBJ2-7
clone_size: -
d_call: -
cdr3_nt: TGTGCCAGCAGCGTAGGGGGATTCTTGGACAGTCCCTCCTACGAGCAGTACTTC
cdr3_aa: CASSVGGFLDSPSYEQYF

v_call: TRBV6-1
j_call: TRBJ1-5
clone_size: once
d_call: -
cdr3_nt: TGTGCCAGCAGTGAAGCGTACGGGGAGGGTCAGCCCCAGCATTTT
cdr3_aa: CASSEAYGEGQPQHF

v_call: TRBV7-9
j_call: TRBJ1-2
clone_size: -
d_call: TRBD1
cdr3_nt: TGTGCCAGCAGCTATCGACAGGGGGGCGGCTACACCTTC
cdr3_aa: CASSYRQGGGYTF

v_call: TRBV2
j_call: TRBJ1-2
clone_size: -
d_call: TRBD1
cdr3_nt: TGTGCCAGCAGTGAAGAGGGACAGGCTAACTATGGCTACACCTTC
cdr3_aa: CASSEEGQANYGYTF

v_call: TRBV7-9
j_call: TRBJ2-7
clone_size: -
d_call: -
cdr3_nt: TGTGCCAGCAGCCACCGGGAACTCTACGAGCAGTACTTC
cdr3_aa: CASSHRELYEQYF

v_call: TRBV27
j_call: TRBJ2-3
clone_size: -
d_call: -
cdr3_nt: TGTGCCAGCAGTCCCCTCCATCGCGAACTCACAGATACGCAGTATTTT
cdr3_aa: CASSPLHRELTDTQYF

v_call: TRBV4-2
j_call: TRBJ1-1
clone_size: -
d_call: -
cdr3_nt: TGTGCCAGCAGCCAAAGATCGACAAGCATGAACACTGAAGCTTTCTTT
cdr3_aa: CASSQRSTSMNTEAFF

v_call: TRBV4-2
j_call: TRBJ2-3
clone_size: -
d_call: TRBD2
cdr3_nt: TGTGCCAGCAGCCAAGGTAATAGCGGGGCCACAGATACGCAGTATTTT
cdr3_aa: CASSQGNSGATDTQYF

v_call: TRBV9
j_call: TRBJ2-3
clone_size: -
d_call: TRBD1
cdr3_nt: TGTGCCAGCAGCGCTGCGACGGGACAGGGGGGGACAGATACGCAGTATTTT
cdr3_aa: CASSAATGQGGTDTQYF

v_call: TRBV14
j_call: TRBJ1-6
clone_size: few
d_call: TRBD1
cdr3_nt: TGTGCCAGCAGCCCCCGGACAGGAAATTCACCCCTCCACTTT
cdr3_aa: CASSPRTGNSPLHF

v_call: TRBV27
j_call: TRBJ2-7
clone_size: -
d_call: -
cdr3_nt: TGTGCCAGCAGTTTAGCGGGCACCCCCTACGAGCAGTACTTC
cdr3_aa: CASSLAGTPYEQYF

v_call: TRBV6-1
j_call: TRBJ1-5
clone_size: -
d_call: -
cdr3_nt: TGTGCCAGCAGTGTGGGCGGGAATACGGCCAATCAGCCCCAGCATTTT
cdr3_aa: CASSVGGNTANQPQHF

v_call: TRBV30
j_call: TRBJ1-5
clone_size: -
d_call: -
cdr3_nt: TGTGCCTGGAGTGTCTCGGGGGGTAGGCAGCCCCAGCATTTT
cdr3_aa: CAWSVSGGRQPQHF